Following are 12 T cell receptor beta chains from one sample sequenced in a study of circulating and synovial CD4+ cells in juvenile arthritis. Profiled with immunoSEQ multiplex PCR; TCRdb holds only in-frame clones, not every one. The table shows about 33,000 clones, with about 95% occurring only once. Sequencing was carried out using CD4+ T cells from blood. These receptors all come from a human donor with juvenile idiopathic arthritis.

This chain uses TRBV4-3 with TRBJ1-1; maybe TRBD1 (5 bases). Looked up from germline, CDR1 is LGHNA and CDR2 is YSLEER. Trimming left V 0 bases short and J 8 bases short, with 10 bases between. This CDR3 has 13 amino acids. CDR3 region: CASSQDGGAEAFF. In DNA, the CDR3 is TGCGCCAGCAGCCAAGATGGTGGGGCCGAAGCTTTCTTT.

The rearrangement uses TRBV5-4 and TRBJ2-5, with a tentative D call TRBD2 (5 bases). This CDR3 is built from 16 residues. V shed 4 bases and J shed 1 base, with 17 bases lying between them. Germline V lookup: CDR1 SGHNT, CDR2 YYREEE (reference sequence). CDR3 amino acids: CASSHGGAGFQETQYF. The CDR3 DNA reads as TGTGCCAGCAGCCACGGAGGTGCAGGCTTCCAAGAGACCCAGTACTTC.

CDR3 nucleotide sequence: TGTGCCAGCAGTACCCCCGGTGAGCTAAGAGATACGCAGTATTTT. Protein: CASSTPGELRDTQYF. This rearrangement joins TRBV6-5 to TRBJ2-3; D unclear. Germline CDR1 is MNHEY and CDR2 is SVGAGI. This CDR3 is 15 amino acids long. V dropped 5 bases and J dropped 5 bases, with 17 bases sitting between them.

The genes are TRBV2 and TRBJ1-5; possibly TRBD1 for D (5 bases). Per the germline V gene, CDR1 is SNHLY and CDR2 is FYNNEI. The CDR3 is 15 residues long. Trimming removed 10 bases from V and 1 base from J, with 17 bases in between. CDR3 DNA sequence: TGTGCCACCCGATCGGACGGGGGGAGCAATCAGCCCCAGCATTTT. Protein: CATRSDGGSNQPQHF.

The chain uses TRBV7-9 and TRBJ1-1; 8 bases fit TRBD1. CDR1 is SEHNR, CDR2 FQNEAQ, per germline (reference sequence). V was pared by 3 bases and J by 3 bases, with 12 bases of the junction left unmatched. The CDR3 totals 17 residues. CDR3 nucleotide sequence: TGTGCCAGCAGCTTCGGGGGGAAACAACAGGGGGACACTGAAGCTTTCTTT. It encodes CASSFGGKQQGDTEAFF.

The J gene is TRBJ2-5, the V gene TRBV7-9, with a tentative D call TRBD1 (6 bases). Trimming shortened V by 5 bases and J by 5 bases, and 15 bases separated the two germline ends. This CDR3 spans 14 amino acids. Germline CDR1 and CDR2: SEHNR and FQNEAQ (reference sequence). CDR3 region: CASSHKQGVETQYF. The CDR3 DNA reads as TGTGCCAGCAGCCATAAACAGGGAGTCGAGACCCAGTACTTC. Based on the CDR3 plus reference TRBV7-9 and TRBJ2-5, the full variable domain is DTGVSQNPRHKITKRGQNVTFRCDPISEHNRLYWYRQTLGQGPEFLTYFQNEAQLEKSRLLSDRFSAERPKGSFSTLEIQRTEQGDSAMYLCASSHKQGVETQYFGPGTRLLVL.

The V gene is TRBV19, the J gene TRBJ1-2; 9 bases map to TRBD1. Germline CDR1 is LNHDA and CDR2 is SQIVND (reference sequence). CDR3 length equals 18 residues. The J segment lost 8 bases and the V segment lost 3 bases, leaving 19 bases of the junction unmatched. The CDR3 sequence is CASSMGGPGTGTPKGYTF. CDR3 in DNA: TGTGCCAGTAGTATGGGGGGTCCCGGGACAGGGACTCCAAAGGGCTACACCTTC. Full variable domain (outside the CDR3, taken from reference TRBV19 and TRBJ1-2): DGGITQSPKYLFRKEGQNVTLSCEQNLNHDAMYWYRQDPGQGLRLIYYSQIVNDFQKGDIAEGYSVSREKKESFPLTVTSAQKNPTAFYLCASSMGGPGTGTPKGYTFGSGTRLTVV.

The chain carries TRBV11-2 and TRBJ2-7, with D perhaps TRBD1 (6 bases). Germline V gene lookup returns CDR1 SGHAT and CDR2 FQNNGV. The CDR3 loop spans 15 amino acids. V was trimmed by 2 bases and J by 7 bases, leaving 18 bases between them. The CDR3 region is CASSLLAGASVEQYF. The CDR3 nucleotides read TGTGCCAGCAGCTTATTGGCAGGGGCGTCTGTGGAGCAGTACTTC.

This clone showed up just a few times. In nucleotides, the CDR3 is TGTGCCAGCAGTGGCCAGGGGGCTAATGAAAAACTGTTTTTT. Its protein is CASSGQGANEKLFF. V is TRBV6-1 and J is TRBJ1-4, with 7 bases that match TRBD1. Germline V lookup: CDR1 MNHNS, CDR2 SASEGT. J lost 3 bases, V lost 4 bases, and 2 bases had no gene match. The CDR3 is 14 amino acids.

This chain joins TRBV5-1 and TRBJ2-6, with 7 bases fitting TRBD1. The trim removed 4 bases at V and 4 bases at J, leaving 5 bases unmatched. Germline CDR1 and CDR2: SGHRS and YFSETQ. The CDR3 is 15 amino acids. This chain's CDR3 is CASSRDRAGANVLTF. DNA for the CDR3: TGCGCCAGCAGCCGTGACAGGGCCGGGGCCAACGTCCTGACTTTC.

This chain links TRBV29-1 with TRBJ2-1, with a tentative D call TRBD1 (5 bases). The V end lost 2 bases, the J end lost 6 bases, and 20 bases lay between the germline ends. The CDR3 has 16 residues. Germline V lookup: CDR1 SQVTM, CDR2 ANQGSEA. In DNA, the CDR3 is TGCAGCGTTGAAAGGTCTCACCTTTTAGGGGTCAATGAGCAGTTCTTC. The encoded protein is CSVERSHLLGVNEQFF.

The genes are TRBV5-6 and TRBJ1-1; no reliable D call. The CDR3 covers 15 residues. Trimming took 0 bases from V and 1 from J, leaving 10 bases between them. Germline CDR1 and CDR2: SGHDT and YYEEEE. In nucleotides, the CDR3 is TGTGCCAGCAGCTTGGCCGGGGTGGGGAACACTGAAGCTTTCTTT. As protein: CASSLAGVGNTEAFF.